What follows are 2 T cell receptor beta chains derived from one specimen sequenced in a study of CD4 and CD8 cells across lung adenocarcinoma regions. MiXCR, run by TCRdb on the PCR reads, gives a single entry per CDR3 protein. In the table there are approximately 5,000 distinct CDR3 sequences, almost 50% of which are singletons. The source material was CD8+ T cells from the margin of a lung tumor. The receptors were gathered from a male donor with lung adenocarcinoma. The CD4 and CD8 labels of this study may be unreliable.

The chain uses TRBV25-1 and TRBJ2-4; tentatively, D is TRBD1 or TRBD2 (5 bases each). Trimming removed 4 bases at V and 9 bases at J, with 19 bases between. The CDR3 runs 15 residues. CDR1 is MGHDK, CDR2 SYGVNS, per germline. The CDR3 sequence is CASSVRDLRGAIQYF. DNA of the CDR3: TGTGCCAGCAGTGTCCGGGACCTCCGAGGGGCCATTCAGTACTTC. Drawing the rest from reference TRBV25-1 and TRBJ2-4, the complete variable domain is EADIYQTPRYLVIGTGKKITLECSQTMGHDKMYWYQQDPGMELHLIHYSYGVNSTEKGDLSSESTVSRIRTEHFPLTLESARPSHTSQYLCASSVRDLRGAIQYFGAGTRLSVL.

The chain combines TRBV11-2 with TRBJ1-6, with a weak D call TRBD1 (5 bases). The ends were cut back, 1 base at V and 9 bases at J, with 10 bases in the middle. Germline V gene sequence: CDR1 SGHAT, CDR2 FQNNGV. The CDR3 consists of 14 residues. The CDR3 loop reads CASSLGGGGSPLHF. DNA for the CDR3: TGTGCCAGCAGCTTAGGCGGGGGGGGTTCACCCCTCCACTTT.